This paragraph covers one TCR beta chain sequence. Its antigen is currently unknown. These data belong to a study of T cell responses to AZD1222 COVID-19 vaccine. Broader study findings: After the peak T cell response, and only then, were repertoires sampled. Among spike-specific TCRs, nearly half reportedly target unmutated variant regions.

The repertoire was sequenced with immunoSEQ multiplex PCR; TCRdb's copy has only in-frame clones and lacks some. The table includes tens of thousands of clones, more than 75% detected once. CDR1 and CDR2 (germline): MGHRA, YSYEKL. CDR3 size: 15 residues. Trimming took off 1 base at V and 1 base at J, with 10 bases between the two ends. The chain carries TRBV4-1 and TRBJ1-1; D ambiguous. The clonotype was recovered from an adult who received the AZD1222 COVID-19 vaccine. Sequencing used peripheral blood, obtained 28 days after the second AZD1222 dose. The CDR3 nucleotides are TGCGCCAGCAGCCAAGGTCACAGCGCGAACACTGAAGCTTTCTTT. Translation: CASSQGHSANTEAFF.